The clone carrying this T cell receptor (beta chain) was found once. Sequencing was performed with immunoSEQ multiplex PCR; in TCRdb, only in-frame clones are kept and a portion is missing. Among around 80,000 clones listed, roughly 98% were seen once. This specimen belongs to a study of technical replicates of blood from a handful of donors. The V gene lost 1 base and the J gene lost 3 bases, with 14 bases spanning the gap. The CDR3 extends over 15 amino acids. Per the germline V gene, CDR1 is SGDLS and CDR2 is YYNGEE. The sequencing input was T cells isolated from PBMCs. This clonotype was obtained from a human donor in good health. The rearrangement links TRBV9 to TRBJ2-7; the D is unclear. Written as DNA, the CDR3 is TGTGCCAGCAGCGTATCGGAGCGCTCCTACTACGAGCAGTACTTC. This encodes CASSVSERSYYEQYF. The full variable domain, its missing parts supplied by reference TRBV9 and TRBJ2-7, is DSGVTQTPKHLITATGQRVTLRCSPRSGDLSVYWYQQSLDQGLQFLIQYYNGEERAKGNILERFSAQQFPDLHSELNLSSLELGDSALYFCASSVSERSYYEQYFGPGTRLTVT.